This T cell receptor (beta chain) was recorded in a study of blood T cell repertoires in COVID-19. Per the germline V gene, CDR1 is GTSNPN and CDR2 is SVGIG (reference sequence). CDR3 length: 15 residues. The V segment lost 2 bases and the J segment 4 bases; nucleotides outside the gene matches: 7. This table comes from immunoSEQ multiplex PCR, and its TCRdb copy is limited to in-frame clones, with some not included. The table shows around 220,000 clones, with around 83% occurring only once. The sequencing input was peripheral blood. The receptor was derived from a woman older than 75 with COVID-19, enrolled during active disease. This sequence joins TRBV30 and TRBJ2-5; 10 nucleotides agree with TRBD1. CDR3 coding DNA: TGTGCCTGGAGTCCGGACAGGGGGAGTACAGAGACCCAGTACTTC. Translated: CAWSPDRGSTETQYF.